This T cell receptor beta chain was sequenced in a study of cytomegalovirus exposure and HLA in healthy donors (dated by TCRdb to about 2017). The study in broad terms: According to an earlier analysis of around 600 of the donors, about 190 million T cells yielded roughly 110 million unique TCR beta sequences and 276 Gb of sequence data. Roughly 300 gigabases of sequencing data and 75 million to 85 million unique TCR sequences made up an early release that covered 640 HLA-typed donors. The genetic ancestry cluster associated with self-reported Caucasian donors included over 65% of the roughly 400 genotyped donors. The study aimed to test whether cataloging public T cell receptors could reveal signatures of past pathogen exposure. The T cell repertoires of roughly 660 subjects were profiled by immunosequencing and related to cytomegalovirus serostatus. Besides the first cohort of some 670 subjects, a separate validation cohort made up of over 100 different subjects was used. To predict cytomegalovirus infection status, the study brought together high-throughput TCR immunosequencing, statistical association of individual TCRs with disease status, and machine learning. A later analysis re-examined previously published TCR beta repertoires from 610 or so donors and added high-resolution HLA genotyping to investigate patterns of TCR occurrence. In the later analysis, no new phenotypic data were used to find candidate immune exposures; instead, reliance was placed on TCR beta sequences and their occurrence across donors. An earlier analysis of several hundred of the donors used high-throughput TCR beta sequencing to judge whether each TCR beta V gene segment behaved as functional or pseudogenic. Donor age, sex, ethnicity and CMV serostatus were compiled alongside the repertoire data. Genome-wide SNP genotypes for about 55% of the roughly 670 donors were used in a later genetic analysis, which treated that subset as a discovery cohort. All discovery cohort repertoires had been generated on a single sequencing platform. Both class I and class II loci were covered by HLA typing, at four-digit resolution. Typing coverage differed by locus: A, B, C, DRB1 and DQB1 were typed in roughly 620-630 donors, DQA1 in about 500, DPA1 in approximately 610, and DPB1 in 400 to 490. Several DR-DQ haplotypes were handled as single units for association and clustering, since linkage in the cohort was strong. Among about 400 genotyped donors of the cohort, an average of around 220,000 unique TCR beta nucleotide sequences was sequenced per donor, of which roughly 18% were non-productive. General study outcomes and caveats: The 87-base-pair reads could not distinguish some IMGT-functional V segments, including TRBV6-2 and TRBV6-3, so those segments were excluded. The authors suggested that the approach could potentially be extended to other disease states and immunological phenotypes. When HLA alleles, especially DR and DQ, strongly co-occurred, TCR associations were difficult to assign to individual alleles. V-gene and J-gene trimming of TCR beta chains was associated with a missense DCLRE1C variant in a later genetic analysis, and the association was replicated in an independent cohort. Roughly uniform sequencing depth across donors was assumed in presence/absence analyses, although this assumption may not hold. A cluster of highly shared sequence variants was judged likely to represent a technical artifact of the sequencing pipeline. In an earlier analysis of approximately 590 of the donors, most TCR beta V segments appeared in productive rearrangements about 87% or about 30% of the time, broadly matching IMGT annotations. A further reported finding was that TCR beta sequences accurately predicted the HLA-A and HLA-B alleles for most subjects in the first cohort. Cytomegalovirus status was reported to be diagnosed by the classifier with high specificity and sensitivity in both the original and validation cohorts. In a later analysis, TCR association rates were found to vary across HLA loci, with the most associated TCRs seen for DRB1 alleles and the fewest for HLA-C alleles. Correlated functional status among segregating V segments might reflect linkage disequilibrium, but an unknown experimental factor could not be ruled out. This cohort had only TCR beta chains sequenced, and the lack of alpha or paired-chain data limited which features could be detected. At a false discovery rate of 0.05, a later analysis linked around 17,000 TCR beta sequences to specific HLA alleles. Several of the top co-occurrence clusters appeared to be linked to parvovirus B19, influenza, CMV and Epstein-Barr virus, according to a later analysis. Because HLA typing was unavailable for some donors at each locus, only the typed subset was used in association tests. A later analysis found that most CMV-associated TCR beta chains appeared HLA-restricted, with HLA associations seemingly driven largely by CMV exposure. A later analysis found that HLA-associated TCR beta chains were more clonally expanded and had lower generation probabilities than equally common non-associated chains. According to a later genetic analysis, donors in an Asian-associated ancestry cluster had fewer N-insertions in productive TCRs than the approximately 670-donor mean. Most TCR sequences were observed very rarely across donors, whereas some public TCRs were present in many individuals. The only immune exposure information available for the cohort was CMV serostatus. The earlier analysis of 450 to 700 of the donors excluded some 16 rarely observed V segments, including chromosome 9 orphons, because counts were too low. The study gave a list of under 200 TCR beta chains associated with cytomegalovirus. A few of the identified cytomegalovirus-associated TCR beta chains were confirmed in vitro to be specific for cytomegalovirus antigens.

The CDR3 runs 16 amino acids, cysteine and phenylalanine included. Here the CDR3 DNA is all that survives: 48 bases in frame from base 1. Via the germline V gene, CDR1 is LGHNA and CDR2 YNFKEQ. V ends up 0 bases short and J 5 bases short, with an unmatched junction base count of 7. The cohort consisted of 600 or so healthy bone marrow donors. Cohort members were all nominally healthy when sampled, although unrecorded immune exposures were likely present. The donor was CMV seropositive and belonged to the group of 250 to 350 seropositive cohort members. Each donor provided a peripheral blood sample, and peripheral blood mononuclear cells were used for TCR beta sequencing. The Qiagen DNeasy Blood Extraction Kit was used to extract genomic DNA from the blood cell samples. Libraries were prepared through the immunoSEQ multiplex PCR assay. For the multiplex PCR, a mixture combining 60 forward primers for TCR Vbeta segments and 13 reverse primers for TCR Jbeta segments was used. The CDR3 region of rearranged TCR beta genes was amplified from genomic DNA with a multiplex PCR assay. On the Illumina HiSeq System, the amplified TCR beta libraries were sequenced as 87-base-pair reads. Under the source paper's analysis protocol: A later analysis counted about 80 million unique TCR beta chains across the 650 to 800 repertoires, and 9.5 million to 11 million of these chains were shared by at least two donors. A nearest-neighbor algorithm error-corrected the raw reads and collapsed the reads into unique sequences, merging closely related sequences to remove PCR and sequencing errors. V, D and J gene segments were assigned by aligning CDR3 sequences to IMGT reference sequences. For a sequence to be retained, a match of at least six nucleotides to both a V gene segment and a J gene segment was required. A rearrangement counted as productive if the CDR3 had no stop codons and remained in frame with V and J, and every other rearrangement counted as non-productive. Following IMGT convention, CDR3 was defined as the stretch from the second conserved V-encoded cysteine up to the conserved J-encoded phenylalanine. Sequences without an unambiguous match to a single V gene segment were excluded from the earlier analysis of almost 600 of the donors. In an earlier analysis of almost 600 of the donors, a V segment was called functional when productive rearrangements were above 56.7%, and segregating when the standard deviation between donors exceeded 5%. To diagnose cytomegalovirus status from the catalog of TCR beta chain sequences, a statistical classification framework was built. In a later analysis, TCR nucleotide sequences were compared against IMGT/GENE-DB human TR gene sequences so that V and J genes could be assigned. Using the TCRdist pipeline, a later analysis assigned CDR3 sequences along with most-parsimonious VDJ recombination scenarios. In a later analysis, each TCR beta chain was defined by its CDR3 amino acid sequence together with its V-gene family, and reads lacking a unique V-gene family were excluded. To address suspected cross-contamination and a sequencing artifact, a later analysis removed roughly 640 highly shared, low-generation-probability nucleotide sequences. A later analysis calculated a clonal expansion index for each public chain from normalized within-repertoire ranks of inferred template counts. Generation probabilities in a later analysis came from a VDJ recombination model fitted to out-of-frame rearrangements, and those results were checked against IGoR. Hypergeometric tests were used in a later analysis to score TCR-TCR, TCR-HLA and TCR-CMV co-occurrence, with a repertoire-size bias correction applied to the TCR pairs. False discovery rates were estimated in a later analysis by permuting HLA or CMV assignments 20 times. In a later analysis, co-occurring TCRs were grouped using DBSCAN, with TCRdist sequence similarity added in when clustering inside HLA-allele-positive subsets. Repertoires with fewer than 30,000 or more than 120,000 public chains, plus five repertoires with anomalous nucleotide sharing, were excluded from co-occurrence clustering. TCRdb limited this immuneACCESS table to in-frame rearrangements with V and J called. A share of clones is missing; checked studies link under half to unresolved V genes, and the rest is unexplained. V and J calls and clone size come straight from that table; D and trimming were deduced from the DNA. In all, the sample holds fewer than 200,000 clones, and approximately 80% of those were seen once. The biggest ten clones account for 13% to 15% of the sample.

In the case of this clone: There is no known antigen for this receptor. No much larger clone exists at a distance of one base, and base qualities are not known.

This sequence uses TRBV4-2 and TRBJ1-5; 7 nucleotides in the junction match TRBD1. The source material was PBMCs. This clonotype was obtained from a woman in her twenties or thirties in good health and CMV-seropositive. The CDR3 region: CASSQDWRQGHQPQHF. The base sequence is TGTGCCAGCAGCCAAGATTGGAGACAGGGCCATCAGCCCCAGCATTTT.